This T cell receptor beta chain was observed in a study of cytomegalovirus exposure and HLA in healthy donors. Study-wide points: Specificity for CMV antigens was confirmed in vitro for three of the CMV-associated chains. Researchers catalogued some 160 TCR beta chains as cytomegalovirus-associated.

Turning to this clone: Its antigen is undetermined.

The V gene lost 2 bases and the J gene lost 2 bases, with 10 bases spanning the gap. CDR1 and CDR2 from the germline V gene are ENHRY and SYGVKD. CDR3 size: 15 residues. Sequenced by immunoSEQ multiplex PCR; TCRdb stores in-frame clones only, minus some. The table has about 160,000 clones, roughly 95% seen once. Sequenced sample: PBMCs. The origin of this receptor is a young woman in good health and CMV-seronegative. J is TRBJ1-5 and V is TRBV10-3; D call uncertain. The DNA of the CDR3 is TGTGCCATCAGTGAGGAGGGCGCACGCAATCAGCCCCAGCATTTT. This encodes CAISEEGARNQPQHF.